Listed here are 12 T cell receptor beta chains from one sample, sequenced in a study of a mutant IDH1 vaccine in newly diagnosed glioma (dated by TCRdb to the early 2020s). The time point label, as the study defines it: baseline, week 1 (first vaccination visit). Sample treatment or condition, as interpreted from the label and publication: pre-vaccination baseline after standard-of-care therapy. The method behind the library was the immunoSEQ multiplex PCR assay. TCRdb stores this immuneACCESS table with in-frame sequences only. Part of the clones is absent; in the studies checked, under half of the shortfall reflects unresolved V genes, and no reason is known for the rest. A total of around 30,000 clones appear in this sample, about 80% of them only once. Approximately 9% of the sample lies in the top ten. The sequences come from peripheral blood mononuclear cells (PBMCs), collected from a glioma patient treated with radiotherapy, temozolomide or both. The receptors shown here come from a man between 45 and 60 years old with glioma. Some clones in this sample may be carry-over from other donors' samples.

V and J are TRBV11-2 and TRBJ1-2; 8 positions match TRBD1. V shed 6 bases, J shed 4 bases, and the junction held 7 bases outside the gene matches. This CDR3 has 14 residues. CDR1 and CDR2 from the germline V gene are SGHAT and FQNNGV. In DNA, the CDR3 is TGTGCCAGCAGAAAGGCAGGGGGCCTCTATGGCTACACCTTC. Its translation is CASRKAGGLYGYTF.

This rearrangement joins TRBV11-2 to TRBJ2-5, with D uncertain. The CDR3 consists of 12 residues. The ends were cut back, 0 bases at V and 9 bases at J, with 8 bases in the middle. Germline assignment: CDR1 SGHAT and CDR2 FQNNGV. The DNA for the CDR3 is TGTGCCAGCAGCTTAGAGGCTGGGTCCCAGTACTTC. It yields the protein CASSLEAGSQYF.

This chain uses TRBV5-6 with TRBJ1-5; 8 bases match TRBD1. CDR3 length: 15 residues. Trimming at V came to 0 bases and at J to 6 bases, leaving 5 bases not matched to a gene. The germline CDR1 and CDR2 sequences are SGHDT and YYEEEE. The CDR3 region has the DNA TGTGCCAGCAGCTTGGCAGGGGGCCGGGGTCAGCCCCAGCATTTT. It specifies CASSLAGGRGQPQHF.

The rearrangement links TRBV6-5 to TRBJ2-2; D might be TRBD1 or TRBD2, each matching 5 bases. CDR1 is MNHEY, CDR2 SVGAGI, per germline. The CDR3 totals 14 residues. Trimming removed 6 bases from V and 6 bases from J, with 14 bases in between. CDR3 region: CASSPGRDAGELFF. For the CDR3, the DNA is TGTGCCAGCAGCCCGGGCAGGGACGCCGGGGAGCTGTTTTTT.

The rearrangement links TRBV27 to TRBJ1-5; 7 positions match TRBD1. V was clipped by 4 bases and J by 7 bases; unmatched bases: 10. The germline CDR1 and CDR2 sequences are MNHEY and SMNVEV (reference sequence). The CDR3 runs 15 residues. The CDR3 region has the DNA TGTGCCAGCAGTTGGACAGGTGGGGTGGGGCAGCCCCAGCATTTT. It yields the protein CASSWTGGVGQPQHF.

The CDR3 is CSVAVRGSQETQYF. The CDR3, as DNA: TGCAGCGTCGCTGTGAGGGGGAGTCAAGAGACCCAGTACTTC. V usage is TRBV29-1 and J usage is TRBJ2-5, with D possibly TRBD1 on 6 matching bases. The CDR3 runs to 14 residues. Trimming removed 6 bases from V and 2 bases from J, with 16 bases in between. Per germline, CDR1 SQVTM and CDR2 ANQGSEA. The whole variable domain, filled in from reference TRBV29-1 and TRBJ2-5, reads SAVISQKPSRDICQRGTSLTIQCQVDSQVTMMFWYRQQPGQSLTLIATANQGSEATYESGFVIDKFPISRPNLTFSTLTVSNMSPEDSSIYLCSVAVRGSQETQYFGPGTRLLVL.

V and J are TRBV19 and TRBJ1-2; 9 positions agree with TRBD1. Germline assignment: CDR1 LNHDA and CDR2 SQIVND (reference sequence). Unmatched junction bases numbered 7, after V lost 3 bases and J lost 2 bases. CDR3 size: 16 residues. The DNA of the CDR3 is TGTGCCAGTAGTATCTCGACAGGGGGGACGAACTATGGCTACACCTTC. It yields the protein CASSISTGGTNYGYTF.

The chain recombines TRBV4-3 with TRBJ1-6, with TRBD1 matching over 9 bases. The length of the CDR3 is 15 residues. Trimming took 7 bases from V and 9 from J; bases not matched to a gene: 10. Germline-derived CDR1 and CDR2 are LGHNA and YSLEER. Written as DNA, the CDR3 is TGCGCCAGCAAAGGATGGACAGGGGATGTTTCACCCCTCCACTTT. It codes for CASKGWTGDVSPLHF.

The genes are TRBV6-5 and TRBJ2-2, with a weak D call TRBD1 (6 bases). The CDR3 covers 14 residues. Germline V gene sequence: CDR1 MNHEY, CDR2 SVGAGI. V was shortened by 6 bases and J by 2 bases, with 10 bases between the two germline ends. The CDR3 reads CASSTQGNTGELFF. In DNA form, the CDR3 reads TGTGCCAGCAGCACACAGGGTAACACCGGGGAGCTGTTTTTT.

This clone was counted once. This rearrangement joins TRBV7-9 to TRBJ2-7, with 10 bases matching TRBD1. This CDR3 region has 14 residues. Germline V gene lookup returns CDR1 SEHNR and CDR2 FQNEAQ (reference sequence). The V and J ends lost 2 bases and 4 bases, in that order; junction bases with no gene match: 2. CDR3 nucleotide sequence: TGTGCCAGCAGCTTAAGGGACAGGGGATACGAGCAGTACTTC. Translating it yields CASSLRDRGYEQYF.

This clone has only a few counts. This chain connects TRBV29-1 to TRBJ1-2, with D unresolved. Germline lookup yields CDR1 SQVTM and CDR2 ANQGSEA. V gave up 3 bases and J gave up 4 bases, with 12 bases separating them. The CDR3 has 13 residues. This chain's CDR3 is CSVEVGGVYGYTF. As DNA, the CDR3 is TGCAGCGTTGAGGTGGGTGGAGTCTATGGCTACACCTTC.

The J gene is TRBJ2-7, the V gene TRBV7-2, with D possibly TRBD1 on 5 matching bases. Between the trimmed V and J ends, which lost 5 bases and 3 bases, there was a span of 14 bases. This CDR3 is 14 amino acids long. Germline V gene lookup returns CDR1 SGHTA and CDR2 FQGNSA. The CDR3 DNA reads TGTGCCAGCAGCCCCGGACAATGGGGCTACGAGCAGTACTTC. Protein sequence: CASSPGQWGYEQYF.